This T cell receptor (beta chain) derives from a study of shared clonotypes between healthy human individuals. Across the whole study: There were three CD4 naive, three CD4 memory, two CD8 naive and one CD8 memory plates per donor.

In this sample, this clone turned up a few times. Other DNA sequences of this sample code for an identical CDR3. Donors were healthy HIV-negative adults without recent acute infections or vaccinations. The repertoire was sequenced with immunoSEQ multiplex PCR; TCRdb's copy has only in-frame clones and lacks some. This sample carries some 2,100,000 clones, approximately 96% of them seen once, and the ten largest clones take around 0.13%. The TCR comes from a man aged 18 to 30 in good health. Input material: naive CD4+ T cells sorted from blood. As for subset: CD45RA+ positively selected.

The CDR3 DNA sequence: TGTGCCAGCAGCTTGGCGGGTGGGAATAATTCACCCCTCCACTTT. This codes for CASSLAGGNNSPLHF. The J gene is TRBJ1-6, the V gene TRBV5-6; D is uncertain. Trimming pared 0 bases from V and 5 bases from J, leaving 9 bases between. The CDR3 contains 15 residues. CDR1 and CDR2 (germline): SGHDT, YYEEEE.